This T cell receptor beta chain emerged from a study of blood T cell repertoires in COVID-19. In germline, CDR1 is LNHNV, CDR2 YYDKDF (reference sequence). V gave up 2 bases and J gave up 8 bases; unmatched junction bases: 6. The CDR3 runs 15 residues. This clone appeared a single time. Original methodology: For nucleated cells, counts were estimated from reference gene primer amplification. Profiled with immunoSEQ multiplex PCR; TCRdb holds only in-frame clones, not every one. V, J and clone size were drawn from that table, and D and trimming were deduced from the DNA. Counted here are 220,000 or so clones, roughly nine tenths occurring once; the ten biggest clones make up 0.82%.

This sequence joins TRBV15 and TRBJ1-4; 9 bases are shared with TRBD1. This clonotype originated in a man in his sixties with COVID-19, enrolled during active disease. The specimen sequenced was peripheral blood. CDR3 DNA: TGTGCCACCAGCAGAACCGGGACAGGGAAAGAAAAACTGTTTTTT. Its translation is CATSRTGTGKEKLFF.